This entry concerns a single T cell receptor (beta chain). The sample is drawn from a study of neurological immune-mediated disorders. Germline V gives CDR1 KGHSH, CDR2 LQKENI. The CDR3 totals 14 residues. V shed 3 bases and J shed 6 bases, with 11 bases lying between them. Via MiXCR, TCRdb re-called the 5' RACE reads, giving one row per CDR3 protein. The sample holds about 65,000 distinct CDR3 sequences, 4.1% seen once. The TCR was taken from a man aged 45-65 years with multiple sclerosis. Material for sequencing was PBMCs. V is TRBV18 and J is TRBJ1-4, with D possibly TRBD1 on 6 matching bases. CDR3 protein: CASSPRQVDEKLFF. In DNA form, the CDR3 reads TGTGCCAGCTCACCGAGACAGGTGGATGAAAAACTGTTTTTT.